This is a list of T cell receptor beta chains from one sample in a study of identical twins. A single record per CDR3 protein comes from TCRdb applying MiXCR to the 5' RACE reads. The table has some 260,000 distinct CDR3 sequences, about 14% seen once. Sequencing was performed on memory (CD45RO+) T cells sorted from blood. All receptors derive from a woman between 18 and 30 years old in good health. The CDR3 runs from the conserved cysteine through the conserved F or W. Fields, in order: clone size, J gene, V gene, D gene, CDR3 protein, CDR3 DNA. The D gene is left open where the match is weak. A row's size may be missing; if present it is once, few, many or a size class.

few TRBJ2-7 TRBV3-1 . CASSQDLEGEQYF TGTGCCAGCAGCCAAGATCTCGAGGGCGAGCAGTACTTC
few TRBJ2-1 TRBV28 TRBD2 CASSTSGSVSYNEQFF TGTGCCAGCAGTACTAGCGGGAGCGTCTCCTACAATGAGCAGTTCTTC
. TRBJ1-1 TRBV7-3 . CASSPGGGAEAFF TGTGCCAGCAGCCCTGGGGGAGGGGCTGAAGCTTTCTTT
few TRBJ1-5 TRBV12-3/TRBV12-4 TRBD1 CASTAGTGFQPQHF TGTGCCAGCACCGCCGGGACAGGGTTCCAGCCCCAGCATTTT
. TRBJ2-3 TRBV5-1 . CASSSASGIGGWQYF TGCGCCAGCAGCTCCGCCAGCGGTATTGGGGGGTGGCAGTATTTT
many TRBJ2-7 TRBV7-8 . CASSLVLIEQYF TGTGCCAGCAGCCTGGTTCTGATCGAGCAGTACTTC
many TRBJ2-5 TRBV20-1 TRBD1 CSATRTGGPQETQYF TGCAGTGCTACCCGGACAGGGGGCCCCCAAGAGACCCAGTACTTC
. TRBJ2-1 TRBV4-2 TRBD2 CASSRAGTSGYSYNEQFF TGTGCCAGCAGCCGCGCCGGGACTAGCGGGTACTCCTACAATGAGCAGTTCTTC
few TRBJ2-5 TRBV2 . CASSEGVRGAQYF TGTGCCAGCAGTGAAGGGGTCCGAGGCGCCCAGTACTTC
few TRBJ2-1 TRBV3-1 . CASSRLDFHNEQFF TGTGCCAGCAGCCGCCTCGACTTCCACAATGAGCAGTTCTTC
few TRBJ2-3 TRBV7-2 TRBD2 CASSRLAGGRSDTQYF TGTGCCAGCAGCCGACTAGCGGGAGGGCGGTCAGATACGCAGTATTTT
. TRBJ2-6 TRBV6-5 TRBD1 CASSYSGQGASGANVLTF TGTGCCAGCAGTTATTCGGGACAGGGGGCAAGTGGGGCCAACGTCCTGACTTTC
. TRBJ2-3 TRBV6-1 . CAGMELGGTDTQYF TGTGCCGGCATGGAATTGGGGGGCACAGATACGCAGTATTTT
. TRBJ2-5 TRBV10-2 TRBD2 CASRGLAGVSETQYF TGCGCCAGCAGAGGACTAGCGGGAGTTAGCGAGACCCAGTACTTC
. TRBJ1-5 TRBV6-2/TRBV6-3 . CASSRDGNQPQHF TGTGCCAGCAGTCGGGACGGTAATCAGCCCCAGCATTTT
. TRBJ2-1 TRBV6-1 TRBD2 CASSPSGGYWNEQFF TGTGCCAGCAGCCCATCGGGGGGGTATTGGAATGAGCAGTTCTTC
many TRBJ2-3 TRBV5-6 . CASSFGAYTQYF TGTGCCAGCAGCTTCGGGGCTTATACGCAGTATTTT
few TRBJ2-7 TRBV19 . CASSISSETASYEQYF TGTGCCAGTAGTATCTCCTCTGAGACAGCCTCCTACGAGCAGTACTTC
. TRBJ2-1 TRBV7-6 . CASSLSANNEQFF TGTGCCAGCAGCTTAAGTGCCAACAATGAGCAGTTCTTC
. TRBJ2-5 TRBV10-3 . CAISPTGGGEQETQYF TGTGCCATCAGTCCCACGGGCGGAGGGGAACAAGAGACCCAGTACTTC
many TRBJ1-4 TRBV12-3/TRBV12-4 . CASSLRHLNEKLFF TGTGCCAGCAGTTTACGACACCTTAATGAAAAACTGTTTTTT
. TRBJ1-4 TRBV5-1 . CASSPEVNEWEKLFF TGCGCCAGCAGCCCTGAAGTGAACGAGTGGGAAAAACTGTTTTTT
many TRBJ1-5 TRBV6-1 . CASTRAGNQPQHF TGTGCCAGCACCAGGGCCGGCAATCAGCCCCAGCATTTT
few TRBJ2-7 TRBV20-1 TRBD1 CSATSGQGAYYEQYF TGCAGTGCTACCTCTGGGCAGGGGGCATACTACGAGCAGTACTTC
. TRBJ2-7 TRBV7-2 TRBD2 CASRPAGGSGSFYEQYF TGTGCCAGCAGGCCAGCTGGGGGTAGCGGGAGTTTCTACGAGCAGTACTTC
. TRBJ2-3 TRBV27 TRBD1 CASSLRSGGEDTQYF TGTGCCAGCAGTTTAAGATCAGGGGGCGAGGATACGCAGTATTTT
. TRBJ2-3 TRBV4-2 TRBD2 CASSPKSGGPDTQYF TGTGCCAGCAGCCCCAAAAGCGGGGGCCCAGATACGCAGTATTTT
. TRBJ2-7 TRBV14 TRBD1 CASSQDTGQGFAYEQYF TGTGCCAGCAGCCAAGATACGGGACAGGGTTTTGCATACGAGCAGTACTTC